These 4 T cell receptor beta chains share one sample of origin, sequenced in a study of post-analysis software for immune sequencing data. Unique molecular identifiers were present in the TCR beta cDNA libraries. TCRdb processed the PCR reads anew with MiXCR; each CDR3 protein has one entry. This table has some 890,000 distinct CDR3 sequences, approximately 53% appearing once. The study, taken as a whole, reports: Patients had higher frequencies than controls of roughly five TRBV segments, including TRBV5-6, TRBV5-1 and TRBV20-1.

For these TCRs, the target antigens are not known. The specimen sequenced was blood. The source is a girl aged 10 to 17 with multiple sclerosis.

The chain is built from TRBV12-3 or TRBV12-4 and TRBJ2-3; D remains ambiguous. Trimming left V 6 bases short and J 5 bases short, with 9 bases between. There are 12 residues in the CDR3. In DNA, the CDR3 is TGTGCCAGCAGAGGCACTGGAGATACGCAGTATTTT. Its protein is CASRGTGDTQYF.

The chain uses TRBV7-3 and TRBJ2-5; perhaps D is TRBD1 or TRBD2 (5 bases each). The J call may be incorrect, as the DNA end agrees better with TRBJ2-7. The CDR3 covers 13 residues. Per the germline V gene, CDR1 is SGHTA and CDR2 is FQGTGA. The CDR3 reads CASSLDWGNEQYF. The CDR3 coding sequence is TGTGCCAGCAGCTTAGACTGGGGGAACGAGCAGTACTTC.

The chain is built from TRBV20-1 and TRBJ2-7, with TRBD2 identical over 8 bases. Germline V gene sequence: CDR1 DFQATT, CDR2 SNEGSKA (reference sequence). J was trimmed by 0 bases and V by 0 bases; bases with no gene match: 4. The CDR3 has 15 residues. The CDR3 spells CSARDEAGASYEQYF. CDR3 sequence (DNA): TGCAGTGCTAGAGATGAAGCGGGAGCCTCCTACGAGCAGTACTTC.

This chain uses TRBV7-9 with TRBJ2-5, with 10 bases identical to TRBD1. TRBJ2-7 matches the DNA end more closely, so the J call is doubtful. In germline, CDR1 is SEHNR, CDR2 FQNEAQ (reference sequence). The CDR3 consists of 15 residues. CDR3 loop: CASSHAGDRGYEQYF. The CDR3 region has the DNA TGTGCCAGCAGCCATGCCGGGGACAGGGGATACGAGCAGTACTTC.